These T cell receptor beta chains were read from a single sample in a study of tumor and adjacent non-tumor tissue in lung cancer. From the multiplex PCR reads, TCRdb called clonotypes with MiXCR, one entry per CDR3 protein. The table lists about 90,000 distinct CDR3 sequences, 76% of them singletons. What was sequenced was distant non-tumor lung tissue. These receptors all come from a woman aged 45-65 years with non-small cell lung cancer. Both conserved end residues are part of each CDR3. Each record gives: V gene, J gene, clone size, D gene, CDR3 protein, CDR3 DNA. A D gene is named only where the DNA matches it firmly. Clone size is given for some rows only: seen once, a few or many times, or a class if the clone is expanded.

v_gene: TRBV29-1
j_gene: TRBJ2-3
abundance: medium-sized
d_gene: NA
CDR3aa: CSVEKRNTDTQYF
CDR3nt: TGCAGCGTTGAAAAGCGGAACACAGATACGCAGTATTTT

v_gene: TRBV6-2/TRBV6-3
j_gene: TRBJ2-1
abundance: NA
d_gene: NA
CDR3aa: CAGSYLTEFWVPSTLYNEQFF
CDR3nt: TGTGCAGGCAGTTACCTAACAGAGTTTTGGGTCCCCTCTACCCTCTACAATGAGCAGTTCTTT

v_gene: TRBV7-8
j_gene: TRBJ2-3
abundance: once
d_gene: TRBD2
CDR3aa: CANSLRLAGTDTHYF
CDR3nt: TGTGCCAACAGCTTAAGGCTAGCGGGAACAGATACGCACTATTTT

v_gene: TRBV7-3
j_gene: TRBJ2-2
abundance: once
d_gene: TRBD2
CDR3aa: CASSLGPGGGKTGELFF
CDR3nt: TGTGCCAGCAGCCTAGGCCCGGGAGGGGGAAAGACCGGGGAGCTGTTTTTT

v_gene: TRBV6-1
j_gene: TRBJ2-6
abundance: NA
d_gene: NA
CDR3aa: CASSEVCGGVGVNVLTF
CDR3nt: TGTGCCAGCAGTGAAGTGTGTGGGGGTGTTGGGGTCAACGTCCTGACTTTC

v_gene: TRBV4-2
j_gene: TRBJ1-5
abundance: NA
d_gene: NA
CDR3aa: CASSQGLSNQPQHF
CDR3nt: TGTGCCAGCAGCCAAGGCCTCAGCAATCAGCCCCAGCATTTT

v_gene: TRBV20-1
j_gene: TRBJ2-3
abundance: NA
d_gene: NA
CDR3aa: CSAEGMGGVAYTQYF
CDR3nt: TGCAGTGCAGAGGGCATGGGCGGGGTTGCATATACGCAGTATTTT

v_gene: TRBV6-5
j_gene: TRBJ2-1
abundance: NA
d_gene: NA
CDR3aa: CASSPRPEGCYYEQFF
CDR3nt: TGTGCCAGCAGCCCCCGACCCGAGGGATGCTACTATGAGCAGTTCTTC

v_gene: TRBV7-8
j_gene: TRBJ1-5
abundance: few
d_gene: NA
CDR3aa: CASSLEQGGHQSQHF
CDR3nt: TGTGCCAGCAGCTTAGAACAGGGTGGGCATCAGTCCCAGCATTTT

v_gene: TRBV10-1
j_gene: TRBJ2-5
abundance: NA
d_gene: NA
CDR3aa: CASSDEGESQYF
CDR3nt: TGCGCCAGCAGTGATGAAGGAGAGTCCCAGTACTTC